One and the same sample provided the 12 T cell receptor beta chains below, sequenced in a study of blood T cell repertoires in COVID-19. TCRdb's copy holds only in-frame clones and misses some; the assay was immunoSEQ multiplex PCR. This sample has fewer than 250,000 clones, with about 82% found just once. Input material: peripheral blood. The receptors come from a woman older than 75 with COVID-19, enrolled during active disease.

The V and J genes are TRBV20-1 and TRBJ1-2; no firm D call. V was pared by 4 bases and J by 5 bases, with 8 bases between. The CDR3 has 11 amino acids. From germline, CDR1 is DFQATT and CDR2 SNEGSKA (reference sequence). CDR3 residues: CSAISLYGYTF. The CDR3 DNA reads TGCAGTGCTATAAGCCTATATGGCTACACCTTC.

The chain combines TRBV9 with TRBJ1-1; the D is unclear. The CDR3 is 14 residues long. Per germline, CDR1 SGDLS and CDR2 YYNGEE. V lost 4 bases and J 4 bases, leaving 14 bases between the germline ends. The CDR3 bases are TGTGCCAGCAGCCCCCAGGTGGGTGCCACTGAAGCTTTCTTT. It specifies CASSPQVGATEAFF.

This clone was detected a few times. The CDR3 spells CASSYSIRGRPGELFF. The CDR3 region has the DNA TGTGCCAGCAGTTACTCGATTAGGGGGCGGCCCGGGGAGCTGTTTTTT. V and J are TRBV6-2 or TRBV6-3 and TRBJ2-2; 7 bases match TRBD1. Germline CDR1 is MNHEY and CDR2 is SVGEGT. The ends lost 0 bases at V and 6 bases at J; junction bases unmatched: 7. The CDR3 contains 16 residues.

This clone was detected once. The chain carries TRBV7-8 and TRBJ1-2; weak D call: TRBD1 (6 bases). CDR1 and CDR2 from the germline V gene are SGHVS and FQNEAQ. V gave up 0 bases and J gave up 4 bases, with 12 bases separating them. CDR3 size: 15 residues. CDR3 region: CASSLANPGVYGYTF. The CDR3 DNA reads TGTGCCAGCAGCTTAGCGAACCCAGGGGTCTATGGCTACACCTTC.

Here the CDR3 reads CASSRETGRTEAFF. The CDR3 DNA reads TGTGCCAGCAGCCGCGAGACAGGGCGGACTGAAGCTTTCTTT. The chain is built from TRBV7-2 and TRBJ1-1; 7 positions match TRBD1. The germline V gene has CDR1 SGHTA and CDR2 FQGNSA. The V and J ends lost 5 bases and 5 bases, in that order; junction bases with no gene match: 8. The CDR3 sequence is 14 residues long.

In its sample, this clone was seen once. This rearrangement joins TRBV11-2 to TRBJ2-2; a weak D match, TRBD2 (5 bases). The V gene's germline CDR1 is SGHAT and CDR2 FQNNGV. Trimming removed 8 bases at V and 3 bases at J, with 13 bases between. This CDR3 contains 14 residues. The CDR3 region has the DNA TGTGCCAGCTTAGCTAGCCAACACACCGGGGAGCTGTTTTTT. Protein: CASLASQHTGELFF.

This chain uses TRBV11-2 with TRBJ1-2, with TRBD1 matching 8 bases. The CDR3 has 14 amino acids. Per germline, CDR1 SGHAT and CDR2 FQNNGV. The junction had 2 bases not matched to a gene; V was cut back by 1 base and J by 4 bases. CDR3 loop: CASSLGTGFYGYTF. In DNA form, the CDR3 reads TGTGCCAGCAGCTTAGGGACAGGGTTCTATGGCTACACCTTC.

CDR3 DNA sequence: TGTGCCAGTAGCCCCGGGGCGGGGGGCGTTGACGGGGAGCTGTTTTTT. This translates into CASSPGAGGVDGELFF. The chain employs TRBV19 and TRBJ2-2; 8 bases line up with TRBD2. Germline V CDR1 and CDR2: LNHDA, SQIVND (reference sequence). The V segment lost 6 bases and the J segment 7 bases; nucleotides outside the gene matches: 13. The CDR3 is 16 amino acids.

The chain uses TRBV2 and TRBJ1-4, with a tentative D call TRBD1 (5 bases). This CDR3 contains 15 residues. CDR1 and CDR2 (germline): SNHLY, FYNNEI. The V gene lost 6 bases and the J gene lost 0 bases, with 11 bases spanning the gap. The CDR3 DNA is TGTGCCAGCAGGGCAGGGCGTGCAACTAATGAAAAACTGTTTTTT. Amino acid sequence: CASRAGRATNEKLFF.

The rearrangement uses TRBV28 and TRBJ1-4; possibly TRBD1 for D (6 bases). Trimming took 6 bases from V and 8 from J, leaving 22 bases between them. From germline, CDR1 is MDHEN and CDR2 SYDVKM. CDR3 size: 16 residues. CDR3 residues: CASRERGSGVKEKLFF. CDR3 nucleotide sequence: TGTGCCAGCAGAGAAAGGGGTTCAGGGGTAAAGGAAAAACTGTTTTTT.

The rearrangement uses TRBV6-6 and TRBJ1-1; 8 nucleotides agree with TRBD1. The V and J ends lost 7 bases and 4 bases, in that order; junction bases with no gene match: 8. The CDR3 consists of 14 residues. From germline, CDR1 is MNHNY and CDR2 SVGAGI (reference sequence). The CDR3 DNA reads as TGTGCCAGCACGACGGACAGGGCAGCCACTGAAGCTTTCTTT. Its protein is CASTTDRAATEAFF.

This sequence joins TRBV18 and TRBJ1-1; D possibly corresponds to TRBD1 (5 bases). The CDR3 is 17 amino acids. V dropped 0 bases and J dropped 0 bases, with 14 bases sitting between them. The germline V gene has CDR1 KGHSH and CDR2 LQKENI. The CDR3 sequence: CASSPPGFEGVNTEAFF. CDR3 DNA: TGTGCCAGCTCACCACCGGGGTTCGAAGGGGTGAACACTGAAGCTTTCTTT.